This is a list of T cell receptor beta chains from one sample in a study of response to subunit inactivated influenza vaccine. Each CDR3 protein is one row after TCRdb ran MiXCR on the RT-PCR reads. The data contain over 400,000 distinct CDR3 sequences, approximately 11% of them singletons. The source was PBMCs from blood, collected roughly 48 days after vaccination. Receptors were obtained from a man aged 45 to 65 who received an inactivated influenza vaccine. Both conserved end residues are part of each CDR3.

V gene	J gene	CDR3 protein
TRBV11-1	TRBJ2-6	CASSLDFSQDPTYSGANVLTF
TRBV5-1	TRBJ1-2	CASSLVSRSKDYGYTF
TRBV29-1	TRBJ1-1	CSVEAVTEAFF
TRBV7-6	TRBJ2-1	CASSLEILGHASSYNEQFF
TRBV27	TRBJ2-1	CASSTQRQGRSYNEQFF
TRBV24-1	TRBJ2-1	CATSDPSSDEQFF
TRBV7-9	TRBJ2-5	CASRSGGGWKETQYF
TRBV7-2	TRBJ2-1	CASSPLGPGNEQFF
TRBV19	TRBJ2-3	CASSAAGYGTDTQYF
TRBV4-2	TRBJ2-3	CASSQGGNTDTQYF
TRBV6-5	TRBJ1-6	CASSSGTLGYRSGSLHF
TRBV4-1	TRBJ1-6	CASSQSTQSSYNSPLHF
TRBV6-2/TRBV6-3	TRBJ2-7	CASSPAMVGGTEQYF
TRBV5-1	TRBJ2-1	CASRGTSGGLGQFF
TRBV28	TRBJ2-1	CASSTTGKNEQFF
TRBV2	TRBJ2-3	CASSVGGPTDTQYF
TRBV15	TRBJ2-5	CATSRDAFDSLGETQYF
TRBV7-2	TRBJ2-3	CASSLGRTDTQYF
TRBV9	TRBJ2-2	CASSVVGQGANTGELFF
TRBV20-1	TRBJ2-5	CSASVAGGNQETQYF
TRBV7-2	TRBJ2-5	CASNPVVGEETQYF
TRBV24-1	TRBJ2-5	CATSAGGSQETQYF
TRBV6-2/TRBV6-3	TRBJ1-5	CASSFVGNNQPQHF
TRBV15	TRBJ1-6	CATSRDKGYNSPLHF
TRBV19	TRBJ1-4	CASHPGGKAAEKLFF
TRBV7-2	TRBJ2-7	CASSFGRVYEQYF
TRBV5-1	TRBJ2-3	CASSLFREGDTQYF
TRBV25-1	TRBJ2-2	CASSGVTGELFF
TRBV12-3/TRBV12-4	TRBJ1-6	CASSLGTTRVPLHF
TRBV18	TRBJ2-1	CASSPPSWGKDNEQFF
TRBV20-1	TRBJ2-1	CSAPPPGLAGFNEQFF
TRBV20-1	TRBJ1-2	CSASQEARRYTF
TRBV28	TRBJ1-5	CATGDSVINQPQHF
TRBV11-2	TRBJ2-2	CASSLDKYTGELFF
TRBV20-1	TRBJ2-1	CSAQSSFSYNEQFF
TRBV12-3/TRBV12-4	TRBJ1-4	CASSADRAVLNEKLFF
TRBV5-1	TRBJ2-1	CASSLATSGRNEQFF
TRBV5-1	TRBJ2-3	CASSLSARGSTDTQYF
TRBV10-3	TRBJ2-1	CAIAPGSNEQFF
TRBV9	TRBJ2-3	CASSGERTSTDTQYF
TRBV12-3/TRBV12-4	TRBJ2-7	CASSFTRQGSYEQYF
TRBV5-1	TRBJ2-3	CASSPRLAGARDTQYF
TRBV5-1	TRBJ2-3	CASSLESSGADTQYF
TRBV6-1	TRBJ2-7	CASRPDFGTEQYF
TRBV7-2	TRBJ2-7	CPSSLNGGAKQYF
TRBV6-1	TRBJ2-2	CASRPTGSNTGELFF
TRBV12-3/TRBV12-4	TRBJ1-4	CASSLEVSGEKLFF
TRBV29-1	TRBJ2-7	CSARDRGQNEQYF
TRBV5-1	TRBJ1-6	CASSLNWQGDSPLHF